This entry lists 20 T cell receptor beta chains sequenced from one sample in a study of T cells after yellow fever vaccination. A single record per CDR3 protein comes from TCRdb applying MiXCR to the 5' RACE reads. The sample has some 350,000 distinct CDR3 sequences, approximately 4% seen once. The sequences come from PBMCs, collected 5 days after the yellow fever booster vaccination. These receptors came from a man between 18 and 29 years old who received the YFV17D yellow fever vaccine.

V usage is TRBV4-3 and J usage is TRBJ2-3; D is unclear. This CDR3 spans 15 amino acids. V gave up 0 bases and J gave up 4 bases, with 11 bases separating them. Looked up from germline, CDR1 is LGHNA and CDR2 is YSLEER. For the CDR3, the DNA is TGCGCCAGCAGCCAAGAAGGACGGCCTTCAGATACGCAGTATTTT. Its translation: CASSQEGRPSDTQYF.

This sequence joins TRBV16 and TRBJ2-1; tentatively, D is TRBD2 (6 bases). The V end lost 4 bases, the J end lost 5 bases, and 9 bases lay between the germline ends. This CDR3 is 13 amino acids long. Germline-derived CDR1 and CDR2 are KGHSY and FQNENV. CDR3 protein: CASSPGLNNEQFF. CDR3 DNA: TGTGCCAGCAGCCCAGGACTAAACAATGAGCAGTTCTTC.

The chain is built from TRBV9 and TRBJ2-3, with 9 nucleotides matching TRBD2. The V segment lost 0 bases and the J segment 1 base; nucleotides outside the gene matches: 3. This CDR3 comprises 16 residues. CDR1 is SGDLS and CDR2 is YYNGEE in the germline V gene. The CDR3 spells CASSVAERGGTDTQYF. DNA for the CDR3: TGTGCCAGCAGCGTAGCGGAGCGGGGGGGCACAGATACGCAGTATTTT.

This clonotype was picked up a small number of times. CDR3 coding DNA: TGTGCCAGCAGTTACCAGACCCCCAGCACAGATACGCAGTATTTT. Translating gives CASSYQTPSTDTQYF. The chain is built from TRBV6-5 and TRBJ2-3; the D is unclear. Germline CDR1 MNHEY, CDR2 SVGAGI. CDR3 length: 15 residues. V was pared by 2 bases and J by 0 bases, with 9 bases between.

In this sample, this clonotype turned up a few times. V usage is TRBV4-2 and J usage is TRBJ1-2, with D unresolved. Germline V gene lookup returns CDR1 LGHNA and CDR2 YNFKEQ. The length of the CDR3 is 15 residues. V lost 1 base and J 0 bases, leaving 9 bases between the germline ends. CDR3 residues: CASSQGRGANYGYTF. The CDR3 region has the DNA TGTGCCAGCAGCCAAGGTCGGGGAGCTAACTATGGCTACACCTTC.

This clonotype was seen a handful of times. The chain combines TRBV11-2 with TRBJ2-1, with D unclear. Trimming removed 3 bases from V and 10 bases from J, with 13 bases in between. The length of the CDR3 is 13 residues. Germline-derived CDR1 and CDR2 are SGHAT and FQNNGV. Here the CDR3 DNA reads TGTGCCAGCAGCTTCGGGCAAACTTGGGAGCAGTTCTTC. It is translated as CASSFGQTWEQFF.

In its sample, this clonotype was seen a few times. The chain recombines TRBV7-2 with TRBJ2-5; TRBD2 agrees at 11 bases. The length of the CDR3 is 15 residues. Germline assignment: CDR1 SGHTA and CDR2 FQGNSA. V shed 5 bases, J shed 2 bases, and the junction held 4 bases outside the gene matches. In nucleotides, the CDR3 is TGTGCCAGCAGCGCAACTAGCGGGGGACAAGAGACCCAGTACTTC. This gives the protein CASSATSGGQETQYF.

This clonotype was observed a handful of times. The rearrangement links TRBV2 to TRBJ2-5; 8 bases fit TRBD1. The CDR3 covers 14 residues. Germline V lookup: CDR1 SNHLY, CDR2 FYNNEI. The trim removed 6 bases at V and 4 bases at J, leaving 7 bases unmatched. CDR3 DNA: TGTGCCAGCAGACCGACAGGGACAGGAGAGACCCAGTACTTC. It yields the protein CASRPTGTGETQYF.

This clonotype was seen a few times. V usage is TRBV7-8 and J usage is TRBJ2-1; no clear D. Trimming cost V 2 bases and J 12 bases, with 23 bases left between them. Germline values: CDR1 SGHVS, CDR2 FQNEAQ. The CDR3 runs 16 residues. The CDR3 nucleotides are TGTGCCAGCAGCTTACCCCCCGGGTGGTACAATGAAGGGCAGTTCTTC. It specifies CASSLPPGWYNEGQFF.

This clonotype was detected a few times. This chain joins TRBV7-2 and TRBJ1-2; D gene uncertain. Germline V gene data show CDR1 as SGHTA and CDR2 as FQGNSA. The CDR3 consists of 17 residues. V was shortened by 1 base and J by 4 bases, with 19 bases between the two germline ends. DNA for the CDR3: TGTGCCAGCAGCTTAGGCCCTTCGGGGTTAATTGGCTATGGCTACACCTTC. Translation: CASSLGPSGLIGYGYTF. The variable domain in full, completed from reference TRBV7-2 and TRBJ1-2, reads GAGVSQSPSNKVTEKGKDVELRCDPISGHTALYWYRQSLGQGLEFLIYFQGNSAPDKSGLPSDRFSAERTGGSVSTLTIQRTQQEDSAVYLCASSLGPSGLIGYGYTFGSGTRLTVV.

V is TRBV7-6 and J is TRBJ1-5; no definite D call. The V end was cut by 5 bases, the J end by 4 bases, with 15 bases between. The CDR3 sequence is 15 residues long. Germline CDR1 is SGHVS and CDR2 is FNYEAQ. The CDR3: CASSEGPARNQPQHF. Here the CDR3 DNA reads TGTGCCAGCAGCGAGGGCCCTGCGAGGAATCAGCCCCAGCATTTT.

This clonotype was seen repeatedly, ten times or more. The rearrangement joins TRBV4-1 to TRBJ2-2; D unclear. Germline V gene data show CDR1 as MGHRA and CDR2 as YSYEKL. This CDR3 region has 12 residues. The V end was cut by 5 bases, the J end by 6 bases, with 7 bases between. This chain's CDR3 is CASSIVAGELFF. The CDR3 coding sequence is TGCGCCAGCAGCATAGTAGCCGGGGAGCTGTTTTTT.

The chain couples TRBV19 to TRBJ1-1, with D uncertain. Trimming stripped 3 bases from V and 8 bases from J, with 7 bases between. The CDR3 contains 11 residues. CDR1 LNHDA and CDR2 SQIVND come from the germline V gene (reference sequence). The DNA of the CDR3 is TGTGCCAGTAGTATCCAACAGGAAGCTTTCTTT. Translated: CASSIQQEAFF. Full variable domain (outside the CDR3, taken from reference TRBV19 and TRBJ1-1): DGGITQSPKYLFRKEGQNVTLSCEQNLNHDAMYWYRQDPGQGLRLIYYSQIVNDFQKGDIAEGYSVSREKKESFPLTVTSAQKNPTAFYLCASSIQQEAFFGQGTRLTVV.

There are a few counts of this clonotype. The chain uses TRBV2 and TRBJ2-1; 7 bases line up with TRBD2. There are 15 residues in the CDR3. The trim removed 5 bases at V and 0 bases at J, leaving 4 bases unmatched. The V gene's germline CDR1 is SNHLY and CDR2 FYNNEI. CDR3 sequence reads: CASSSPGGSYNEQFF. As DNA, the CDR3 is TGTGCCAGCAGTTCTCCGGGGGGCTCCTACAATGAGCAGTTCTTC.

V and J are TRBV7-9 and TRBJ1-2; TRBD1 matches at 7 bases. Trimming removed 5 bases from V and 5 bases from J; junction bases left unmatched: 11. This CDR3 has 15 amino acids. Germline CDR1 reads SEHNR; CDR2 reads FQNEAQ (reference sequence). The CDR3 is CASSLATGESYGYTF. In DNA, the CDR3 is TGTGCCAGCAGCCTGGCCACAGGGGAATCTTATGGCTACACCTTC.

The genes are TRBV4-3 and TRBJ2-5; no reliable D call. The CDR3 runs 14 residues. Trimming removed 0 bases at V and 1 base at J, with 6 bases between. CDR1 LGHNA and CDR2 YSLEER come from the germline V gene. This CDR3 is CASSQDWPQETQYF. The DNA for the CDR3 is TGCGCCAGCAGCCAAGATTGGCCCCAAGAGACCCAGTACTTC.

This clonotype turned up a few times. The V call is TRBV20-1, the J call TRBJ2-7; 8 positions agree with TRBD2. The CDR3 has 14 amino acids. Trimming removed 5 bases from V and 2 bases from J; junction bases left unmatched: 8. Germline lookup yields CDR1 DFQATT and CDR2 SNEGSKA (reference sequence). The CDR3 DNA reads as TGCAGTGCTCCAACGGGGCGGGGGGCCTACGAGCAGTACTTC. This gives the protein CSAPTGRGAYEQYF.

This clonotype was recorded many times. The rearrangement links TRBV20-1 to TRBJ2-3; 10 positions agree with TRBD2. CDR3 length equals 13 residues. Germline V gene data show CDR1 as DFQATT and CDR2 as SNEGSKA (reference sequence). The ends lost 5 bases at V and 6 bases at J; junction bases unmatched: 5. The CDR3 loop reads CSAPSGGADTQYF. DNA for the CDR3: TGCAGTGCTCCCAGCGGGGGGGCGGATACGCAGTATTTT.

The chain recombines TRBV4-3 with TRBJ2-7; D gene unclear. The CDR3 is made up of 15 amino acids. Trimming stripped 4 bases from V and 0 bases from J, with 13 bases between. CDR1 and CDR2 from the germline V gene are LGHNA and YSLEER. The CDR3 is CASSPADRSSYEQYF. The CDR3 coding sequence is TGCGCCAGCAGCCCCGCGGACCGGAGCTCCTACGAGCAGTACTTC.

This clonotype was found many times. The rearrangement joins TRBV9 to TRBJ2-1; 9 positions match TRBD2. The J segment lost 5 bases and the V segment lost 4 bases, leaving 16 bases of the junction unmatched. CDR3 length equals 18 residues. In germline, CDR1 is SGDLS, CDR2 YYNGEE. CDR3 sequence reads: CASSPTPNSGGLNNEQFF. The CDR3, as DNA: TGTGCCAGCAGCCCAACTCCCAACAGCGGGGGGCTCAACAATGAGCAGTTCTTC.